The rows below give T cell receptor beta chains drawn from one sample of a study of CD8 T cells in ankylosing spondylitis. In TCRdb, the 5' RACE reads were re-called with MiXCR into one record per CDR3 protein. The table lists fewer than 500,000 distinct CDR3 sequences, 25% to 30% of them singletons. Sequenced material: blood, either unsorted or a sorted T cell fraction (not recorded which). The receptors derive from a male donor with ankylosing spondylitis. Each CDR3 is given without its conserved first and last residue. Each record gives: V gene, D gene, J gene, CDR3 protein. The D gene is left open where the match is weak.

V gene: TRBV7-6; D gene: TRBD2; J gene: TRBJ2-7; CDR3 protein: ASGGSTYEQY
V gene: TRBV24-1; D gene: -; J gene: TRBJ2-1; CDR3 protein: ATSDLRRASYNEQF
V gene: TRBV11-2; D gene: -; J gene: TRBJ1-1; CDR3 protein: ASSLALGEANTEAF
V gene: TRBV24-1; D gene: -; J gene: TRBJ1-2; CDR3 protein: ATSALGGYT
V gene: TRBV12-3/TRBV12-4; D gene: -; J gene: TRBJ2-1; CDR3 protein: ASSLEGWRADEQF
V gene: TRBV5-1; D gene: -; J gene: TRBJ1-1; CDR3 protein: ASSLASHVNTEAF
V gene: TRBV7-8; D gene: TRBD2; J gene: TRBJ2-7; CDR3 protein: ASSLSGLADEQY
V gene: TRBV20-1; D gene: -; J gene: TRBJ2-1; CDR3 protein: SAGPVKEQF
V gene: TRBV5-6; D gene: -; J gene: TRBJ2-2; CDR3 protein: ASSLWALEDTGELF
V gene: TRBV12-3/TRBV12-4; D gene: TRBD1; J gene: TRBJ1-1; CDR3 protein: ASSNRGGAF
V gene: TRBV7-2; D gene: -; J gene: TRBJ2-3; CDR3 protein: ASSSRPDTQY
V gene: TRBV5-1; D gene: -; J gene: TRBJ1-5; CDR3 protein: ASSWDGFDQPQH
V gene: TRBV5-1; D gene: -; J gene: TRBJ1-1; CDR3 protein: ASSIGTPRNTEAF
V gene: TRBV5-5; D gene: -; J gene: TRBJ2-5; CDR3 protein: ASSLSKEETQY
V gene: TRBV20-1; D gene: -; J gene: TRBJ2-5; CDR3 protein: SARYLGQETQY